Sequencing of this TCR beta chain was carried out in a study of blood T cell repertoires in COVID-19. For the study at large: COVID-19 samples, acute and convalescent, were from the United States, Italy and Spain.

The protocol was immunoSEQ multiplex PCR, while the TCRdb copy is restricted to in-frame clones and leaves out a portion. The sample has approximately 500,000 clones; 75% to 90% are singletons. V gave up 0 bases and J gave up 7 bases, with 7 bases separating them. Germline assignment: CDR1 SGHRS and CDR2 YFSETQ. The CDR3 is 13 amino acids. As for this clone: This specimen includes other DNA sequences encoding the same CDR3.

This TCR derives from a human donor in a cohort sampled during active COVID-19. Sequenced sample: peripheral blood. This chain joins TRBV5-1 and TRBJ1-4; tentative D call: TRBD1 (6 bases). In DNA, the CDR3 is TGCGCCAGCAGCTTGGGACAGGCTGAAAAACTGTTTTTT. Protein sequence: CASSLGQAEKLFF.